By sample fraction, the clone carrying this T cell receptor beta chain is medium-sized. Its antigen remains unidentified. TCRbeta sequences of proliferating CFSE-low MLR cells were labeled alloreactive. Pre-transplant recipient cells met graft donor PBMCs, splenocytes, lymph-node cells, or third-party PBMCs. Germline CDR1 SGHVS, CDR2 FNYEAQ. The CDR3 is 19 amino acids. V was pared by 5 bases and J by 0 bases, with 18 bases of the junction left unmatched. This sample stems from a study of T cell clones after liver transplantation. Study background: Tolerance: complete withdrawal held at least one year, liver enzymes staying within twice normal.

The table came from immunoSEQ multiplex PCR; TCRdb's copy has only in-frame clones and leaves some out. The sample has several thousand clones, under 50% seen once. This clonotype was sampled from a human patient who received a liver transplant. Some T cells may be the graft donor's. Sequenced material: CD4+ T cells from cultured PBMCs. The genes are TRBV7-6 and TRBJ2-7; TRBD2 agrees at 8 bases. The CDR3 loop reads CASSTLEGVSGTSSYEQYF. Written as DNA, the CDR3 is TGTGCCAGCAGCACCCTCGAGGGGGTGAGCGGGACTAGCTCCTACGAGCAGTACTTC.